This T cell receptor (beta chain) stems from a study of shared clonotypes between healthy human individuals. Sequencing used immunoSEQ multiplex PCR; TCRdb keeps in-frame clones, though not all of them. The sample lists about 1 million clones, more than 60% occurring once. This clone came up a few times. The sample holds other DNA sequences that translate to the same CDR3. This CDR3 region has 14 residues. Germline V CDR1 and CDR2: SGHTA, FQGNSA. Trimming took off 1 base at V and 2 bases at J, with 5 bases between the two ends. This chain uses TRBV7-2 with TRBJ2-2; the D gene is possibly TRBD2 (5 bases). The sequence was collected from a man aged 18 to 30 in good health. The sequenced material came from memory CD4+ T cells sorted from blood. This sample's subset: CD45RA-negative fraction. CDR3 DNA: TGTGCCAGCAGCTTAGGGACTAACACCGGGGAGCTGTTTTTT. Translated: CASSLGTNTGELFF.